The 11 T cell receptor beta chains below all came from one sample that was sequenced in a study of radiation and T cells in renal cell carcinoma. Time point meaning: blood 4 weeks post-SBRT, at nephrectomy. Sample treatment: 15 Gy SBRT to primary tumor, nephrectomy 4 weeks later. Sequencing used immunoSEQ multiplex PCR; TCRdb keeps in-frame clones, though not all of them. In the table there are roughly 45,000 clones, 82% of which are singletons. Sequencing used blood, obtained from a patient whose treatment included radiotherapy and nephrectomy. These receptors were taken from a woman in her 70s with renal cell carcinoma.

This clone was seen just once. CDR3 sequence (DNA): TGCGCCAGCAGCTTGGAGGGGGAGGGTTATGGCTACACCTTC. The encoded protein is CASSLEGEGYGYTF. This rearrangement joins TRBV5-1 to TRBJ1-2; a possible D gene is TRBD1 (6 bases). Germline CDR1 reads SGHRS; CDR2 reads YFSETQ. The CDR3 extends over 14 amino acids. Trimming left V 0 bases short and J 5 bases short, with 11 bases between.

The chain is built from TRBV18 and TRBJ1-2; D unclear. Deletions cut 3 bases from V and 1 base from J, with 9 bases between. The V gene's germline CDR1 is KGHSH and CDR2 LQKENI. This CDR3 contains 14 residues. The CDR3 loop reads CASSPQQDNYGYTF. The CDR3 DNA is TGTGCCAGCTCACCTCAGCAGGATAACTATGGCTACACCTTC.

This rearrangement joins TRBV29-1 to TRBJ1-1; D unresolved. Germline CDR1 reads SQVTM; CDR2 reads ANQGSEA. Trimming removed 4 bases at V and 4 bases at J, with 13 bases between. This CDR3 contains 13 residues. For the CDR3, the DNA is TGCAGCGTTGTTAGGGATTGGGGCACTGAAGCTTTCTTT. Its protein product is CSVVRDWGTEAFF.

The gene calls are TRBV2 and TRBJ1-6, with D perhaps matching TRBD1 (5 bases). The V gene lost 5 bases and the J gene lost 2 bases, with 10 bases spanning the gap. This CDR3 is built from 15 residues. From germline, CDR1 is SNHLY and CDR2 FYNNEI. CDR3 sequence reads: CASSLDITYNSPLHF. The CDR3 bases are TGTGCCAGCAGTTTGGACATCACCTATAATTCACCCCTCCACTTT.

The gene calls are TRBV15 and TRBJ1-3; D not certain. Trimming pared 5 bases from V and 0 bases from J, leaving 8 bases between. Germline CDR1 is LNHNV and CDR2 is YYDKDF (reference sequence). The CDR3 covers 14 residues. Written as DNA, the CDR3 is TGTGCCACCAGCTTCGACCGCTCTGGAAACACCATATATTTT. Translation gives CATSFDRSGNTIYF.

This clone occurred a few times. The CDR3 DNA reads TGTGCCAGCAGTCGCCACCGGACAGGGAGGAATGAGCAGTTCTTC. Its translation is CASSRHRTGRNEQFF. The genes are TRBV27 and TRBJ2-1; 8 bases match TRBD1. There are 15 residues in the CDR3. Germline CDR1 MNHEY, CDR2 SMNVEV (reference sequence). V was pared by 5 bases and J by 7 bases, with 10 bases of the junction left unmatched.

The chain employs TRBV6-5 and TRBJ1-3; TRBD1 matches 7 bases. From germline, CDR1 is MNHEY and CDR2 SVGAGI. This CDR3 spans 15 amino acids. The J segment lost 0 bases and the V segment lost 5 bases, leaving 4 bases of the junction unmatched. CDR3 DNA: TGTGCCAGCAGTGCGGACAGGTTCTCTGGAAACACCATATATTTT. As protein: CASSADRFSGNTIYF.

This clone is a singleton in its sample. The same CDR3 also results from other DNA sequences found in this sample. J is TRBJ2-1 and V is TRBV6-5; tentatively, D is TRBD2 (6 bases). Deletions cut 2 bases from V and 0 bases from J, with 8 bases between. Germline CDR1 is MNHEY and CDR2 is SVGAGI. The CDR3 is 15 residues long. The DNA for the CDR3 is TGTGCCAGCAGTTACGGGGGGAGCTCCTACAATGAGCAGTTCTTC. This gives the protein CASSYGGSSYNEQFF.

The CDR3 DNA follows: TGTGCCAGCAGCCAAGACGGTGTAAGGAGAGGAACGGTTGGAAACGAGCAGTACTTC. Its protein is CASSQDGVRRGTVGNEQYF. This chain connects TRBV4-2 to TRBJ2-5; D call uncertain. The J call is doubtful: the DNA matches TRBJ2-7 better. Looked up from germline, CDR1 is LGHNA and CDR2 is YNFKEQ. The CDR3 has 19 amino acids.

The CDR3: CASSVLKTGGYTF. The CDR3 coding sequence is TGCGCCAGCAGTGTCTTGAAGACAGGTGGCTACACCTTC. This sequence joins TRBV10-1 and TRBJ1-2, with D maybe TRBD1 (6 bases). Trimming left V 4 bases short and J 7 bases short, with 13 bases between. CDR1 is WNHNN and CDR2 is SYGVQD in the germline V gene (reference sequence). The length of the CDR3 is 13 residues.

This clone was recorded once. This chain joins TRBV19 and TRBJ1-5; no clear D. With 5 bases removed from V and 2 bases from J, the gap between germline ends came to 7 bases. The germline V gene has CDR1 LNHDA and CDR2 SQIVND (reference sequence). CDR3 length equals 13 residues. CDR3 in DNA: TGTGCCAGTAGTCTCTTTGGCAATCAGCCCCAGCATTTT. This sequence encodes CASSLFGNQPQHF.